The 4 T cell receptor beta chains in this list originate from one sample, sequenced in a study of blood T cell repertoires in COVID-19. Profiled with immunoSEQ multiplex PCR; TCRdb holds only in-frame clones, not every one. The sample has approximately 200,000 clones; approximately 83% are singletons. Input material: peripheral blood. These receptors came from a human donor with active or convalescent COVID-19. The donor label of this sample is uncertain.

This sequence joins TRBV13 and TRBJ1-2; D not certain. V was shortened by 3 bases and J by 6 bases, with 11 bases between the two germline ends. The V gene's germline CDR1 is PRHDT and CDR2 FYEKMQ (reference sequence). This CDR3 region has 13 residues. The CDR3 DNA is TGTGCCAGCAGCTTTCCCGGAGAACATGGCTACACCTTC. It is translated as CASSFPGEHGYTF.

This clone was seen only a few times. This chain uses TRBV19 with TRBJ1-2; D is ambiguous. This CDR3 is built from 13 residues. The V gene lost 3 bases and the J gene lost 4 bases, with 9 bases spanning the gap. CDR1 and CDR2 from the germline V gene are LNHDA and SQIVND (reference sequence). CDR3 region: CASSMGSGYGYTF. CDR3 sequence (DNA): TGTGCCAGTAGTATGGGCAGCGGCTATGGCTACACCTTC.

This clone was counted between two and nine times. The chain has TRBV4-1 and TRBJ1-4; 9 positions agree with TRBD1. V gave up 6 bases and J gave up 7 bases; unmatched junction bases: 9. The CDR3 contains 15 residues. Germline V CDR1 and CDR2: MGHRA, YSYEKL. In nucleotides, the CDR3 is TGCGCCAGCAGGCCAGAGACAGGGGGGGGTGAAAAACTGTTTTTT. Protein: CASRPETGGGEKLFF.

The CDR3 region is CASSLGREVKETQYF. The CDR3 DNA reads TGTGCCAGCAGCTTGGGGCGGGAGGTTAAAGAGACCCAGTACTTC. The genes are TRBV5-4 and TRBJ2-5, with 8 bases fitting TRBD2. The CDR3 length is 15 residues. The V gene's germline CDR1 is SGHNT and CDR2 YYREEE (reference sequence). After removal of 0 bases from V and 3 bases from J, the junction contained 4 bases not matched to a gene.